This TCR beta chain derives from a study of blood T cell repertoires in COVID-19. Study-wide context: From the United States, Italy and Spain came samples of acute and convalescent COVID-19. Nucleic acid was either cDNA or gDNA, and it came from T cells, B-cell-depleted T cells, or PBMCs.

This CDR3 is 15 amino acids long. Germline trimming cut 5 bases from V and 4 bases from J; bases unmatched to any gene: 8. Germline CDR1 is MNHEY and CDR2 is SVGEGT. Authors' analysis steps: Reference gene primer amplification in the assay estimated nucleated cell counts. The method was immunoSEQ multiplex PCR; TCRdb's version includes in-frame clones alone and lacks a portion of them. The V and J calls and clone size come from that table; D and trimming were worked out from the DNA. This table has over 150,000 clones, nearly 90% appearing once. The sequence derives from a man aged 18 to 29 who had recovered from COVID-19. V gene TRBV6-2 or TRBV6-3 combines with J gene TRBJ2-7; 10 bases map to TRBD2. Source material: peripheral blood. The CDR3 protein is CASSDGLAEPYEQYF. The CDR3 DNA reads TGTGCCAGCAGTGATGGACTAGCGGAGCCTTACGAGCAGTACTTC.